The 9 T cell receptor beta chains presented below share a single source sample, sequenced in a study of blood T cell repertoires in COVID-19. TCRdb keeps only in-frame clones here, not all; method: immunoSEQ multiplex PCR. The data show roughly 280,000 clones, about 89% seen once. The sequenced sample was peripheral blood. These receptors were obtained from a man aged 35 to 55 with active or convalescent COVID-19.

The V gene is TRBV6-2 or TRBV6-3, the J gene TRBJ2-1, with D possibly matching TRBD1 (5 bases). V was pared by 4 bases and J by 5 bases, with 9 bases between. Germline V gene data show CDR1 as MNHEY and CDR2 as SVGEGT. This CDR3 has 13 residues. The CDR3 nucleotides read TGTGCCAGCAGTTCTAGGGGCGACAATGAGCAGTTCTTC. Amino acids: CASSSRGDNEQFF.

This clone was found a few times. The V call is TRBV6-5, the J call TRBJ1-2, with D tentatively TRBD1 (5 bases). This CDR3 is 14 amino acids long. V was pared by 8 bases and J by 0 bases, with 13 bases between. Germline CDR1 reads MNHEY; CDR2 reads SVGAGI. CDR3 amino acids: CASGQGGANYGYTF. CDR3 coding DNA: TGTGCCAGCGGCCAGGGAGGAGCTAACTATGGCTACACCTTC.

The chain carries TRBV7-8 and TRBJ2-5; D is perhaps TRBD1 (6 bases). Germline loops: CDR1 SGHVS, CDR2 FQNEAQ. The CDR3 spans 14 residues. The V and J ends lost 5 bases and 1 base respectively, with 11 bases between them. CDR3 in amino acids: CASSGWTVQETQYF. CDR3 DNA: TGTGCCAGCAGCGGCTGGACAGTCCAAGAGACCCAGTACTTC.

This clone was observed a single time. The V call is TRBV2, the J call TRBJ2-5; 9 bases are shared with TRBD2. V gave up 8 bases and J gave up 5 bases; unmatched junction bases: 6. Looked up from germline, CDR1 is SNHLY and CDR2 is FYNNEI. CDR3 length equals 13 residues. CDR3 protein: CASRRTSVETQYF. DNA for the CDR3: TGTGCCAGCCGGCGGACTAGCGTGGAGACCCAGTACTTC. The entire variable domain, with the rest obtained from reference TRBV2 and TRBJ2-5, is as follows: EPEVTQTPSHQVTQMGQEVILRCVPISNHLYFYWYRQILGQKVEFLVSFYNNEISEKSEIFDDQFSVERPDGSNFTLKIRSTKLEDSAMYFCASRRTSVETQYFGPGTRLLVL.

The chain is built from TRBV2 and TRBJ1-4; 7 bases map to TRBD1. Trimming took 8 bases from V and 8 from J; bases not matched to a gene: 11. CDR1 and CDR2 (germline): SNHLY, FYNNEI. The CDR3 is 14 residues long. The CDR3, as DNA: TGTGCCAGCCAATTACAGGGGTTAGACGAAAAACTGTTTTTT. Its protein product is CASQLQGLDEKLFF.

The chain combines TRBV6-5 with TRBJ2-7; D is perhaps TRBD1 (7 bases). Germline CDR1 reads MNHEY; CDR2 reads SVGAGI. V shed 7 bases and J shed 13 bases, with 20 bases lying between them. CDR3 size: 12 residues. The CDR3 DNA is TGTGCCAGCACAAATTTCGACAGGGCGGGATACTTC. The encoded protein is CASTNFDRAGYF.

For this clone: Additional DNA sequences in this sample encode the identical CDR3. The gene calls are TRBV12-3 or TRBV12-4 and TRBJ2-7; unclear D gene. The CDR3 has 12 amino acids. Trimming took 5 bases from V and 1 from J, leaving 6 bases between them. This CDR3 reads CASSPSSYEQYF. CDR3 nucleotides: TGTGCCAGCAGTCCCTCGTCCTACGAGCAGTACTTC.

This chain connects TRBV7-8 to TRBJ2-7, with 10 bases that match TRBD1. V lost 0 bases and J lost 3; bases outside the gene matches: 5. Germline CDR1 and CDR2: SGHVS and FQNEAQ. The CDR3 spans 16 residues. Here the CDR3 DNA reads TGTGCCAGCAGCTTAGCGCACGGGACAGGGGTCTACGAGCAGTACTTC. It yields the protein CASSLAHGTGVYEQYF.

V is TRBV10-2 and J is TRBJ1-6, with D possibly matching TRBD1 (6 bases). The CDR3 consists of 15 residues. V gave up 6 bases and J gave up 7 bases, with 16 bases separating them. Germline V gives CDR1 WSHSY, CDR2 SAAADI. In DNA, the CDR3 is TGCGCCAGCAGAGCGGGGGCAGGTCAAAATTCACCCCTCCACTTT. Its protein is CASRAGAGQNSPLHF.